This passage covers 7 T cell receptor beta chains from one sample sequenced in a study of blood T cell repertoires in COVID-19. Sequenced by immunoSEQ multiplex PCR; TCRdb stores in-frame clones only, minus some. The sample has over 250,000 clones, 83% seen once. The sample was peripheral blood. The receptors were gathered from a woman in her forties or fifties who had recovered from COVID-19.

This clone was counted many times. The J gene is TRBJ2-3, the V gene TRBV6-4; 11 nucleotides line up with TRBD2. The V gene's germline CDR1 is MRHNA and CDR2 SNTAGT. This CDR3 comprises 14 residues. V lost 4 bases to trimming and J lost 3 bases; unmatched junction nucleotides: 0. The chain's CDR3 is CASSGTSGTDTQYF. The CDR3 nucleotides are TGTGCCAGCAGTGGGACTAGCGGGACAGATACGCAGTATTTT.

The table lists this clone with many counts. The chain uses TRBV20-1 and TRBJ2-7; possibly TRBD2 for D (5 bases). The CDR3 loop spans 11 amino acids. Trimming shortened V by 0 bases and J by 12 bases, and 12 bases separated the two germline ends. Germline V gives CDR1 DFQATT, CDR2 SNEGSKA (reference sequence). The CDR3 protein is CSARDDYVRYF. The CDR3 DNA reads as TGCAGTGCTAGAGACGACTACGTCAGGTACTTC.

The chain employs TRBV7-2 and TRBJ2-3; TRBD1 aligns across 12 bases. The CDR3 consists of 19 residues. Germline-derived CDR1 and CDR2 are SGHTA and FQGNSA. Trimming removed 2 bases from V and 0 bases from J; junction bases left unmatched: 9. CDR3 sequence (DNA): TGTGCCAGCAGCTTACCCCGGGACAGGGGGCTCTCTAGCACAGATACGCAGTATTTT. This gives the protein CASSLPRDRGLSSTDTQYF.

The chain links TRBV28 to TRBJ2-7; D gene unclear. Trimming stripped 2 bases from V and 4 bases from J, with 6 bases between. CDR3 size: 12 residues. Germline CDR1 reads MDHEN; CDR2 reads SYDVKM. The chain's CDR3 is CASSLKQYEQYF. The CDR3 DNA follows: TGTGCCAGCAGTTTAAAACAGTACGAGCAGTACTTC.

The V gene is TRBV19, the J gene TRBJ1-1, with a tentative D call TRBD1 (5 bases). The CDR3 consists of 14 residues. The V gene lost 6 bases and the J gene lost 7 bases, with 18 bases spanning the gap. Per the germline V gene, CDR1 is LNHDA and CDR2 is SQIVND (reference sequence). The CDR3 DNA reads as TGTGCCAGTAGCTCCCAGGGTGCCCTCAATGAAGCTTTCTTT. It codes for CASSSQGALNEAFF.

The chain combines TRBV7-2 with TRBJ2-5, with D possibly being TRBD1 (5 bases). The CDR3 extends over 13 amino acids. Germline loops: CDR1 SGHTA, CDR2 FQGNSA. Trimming cost V 4 bases and J 7 bases, with 13 bases left between them. CDR3 nucleotide sequence: TGTGCCAGCAGCTCACAGGCGGTTGGGACCCAGTACTTC. Protein sequence: CASSSQAVGTQYF.

V and J are TRBV6-1 and TRBJ1-2; 7 nucleotides match TRBD1. Germline V gene lookup returns CDR1 MNHNS and CDR2 SASEGT. V lost 0 bases to trimming and J lost 5 bases; unmatched junction nucleotides: 18. This CDR3 is 19 amino acids long. CDR3 in DNA: TGTGCCAGCAGTGAAGCGCAGACAGGGAACCTTTTGTGGTTTTATGGCTACACCTTC. It yields the protein CASSEAQTGNLLWFYGYTF.